These 9 T cell receptor beta chains were sequenced from one sample in a study of vaccination effects on CD4 cells after COVID-19. Here immunoSEQ multiplex PCR was the method, and the copy in TCRdb shows in-frame clones only, minus some. The table has approximately 37,000 clones, around 79% seen once. These receptors' antigens are unknown. Upon completion of about 10 days in culture, CD4+ T cells were isolated. This specimen consisted of CD4+ T cells from PBMCs cultured without peptide, obtained before COVID-19 vaccination. Receptors were obtained from a human donor who received a COVID-19 vaccine.

V gene TRBV27 combines with J gene TRBJ1-4; D possibly corresponds to TRBD1 (5 bases). The length of the CDR3 is 18 residues. V was clipped by 4 bases and J by 0 bases, with 18 bases between them. Germline CDR1 reads MNHEY; CDR2 reads SMNVEV (reference sequence). DNA of the CDR3: TGTGCCAGCAGTTCCACAGGAGGATCTTATGCAACTAATGAAAAACTGTTTTTT. This sequence encodes CASSSTGGSYATNEKLFF.

This clone has only a few counts. V is TRBV5-5 and J is TRBJ2-3; D is unresolved. Trimming shortened V by 4 bases and J by 1 base, and 4 bases separated the two germline ends. This CDR3 contains 12 residues. Per the germline V gene, CDR1 is SGHKS and CDR2 is YYEKEE (reference sequence). The DNA of the CDR3 is TGTGCCAGCAGCACCGGCACAGATACGCAGTATTTT. The encoded protein is CASSTGTDTQYF.

The V and J genes are TRBV6-2 or TRBV6-3 and TRBJ2-1, with TRBD2 identical over 9 bases. Germline-derived CDR1 and CDR2 are MNHEY and SVGEGT. The CDR3 has 15 residues. V gave up 0 bases and J gave up 6 bases; unmatched junction bases: 3. This CDR3 is CASSYSTLAGNEQFF. In nucleotides, the CDR3 is TGTGCCAGCAGTTACTCGACACTAGCGGGCAATGAGCAGTTCTTC.

The rearrangement uses TRBV28 and TRBJ1-3; D possibly corresponds to TRBD1 (5 bases). The CDR3 extends over 14 amino acids. V lost 2 bases to trimming and J lost 7 bases, with 12 bases between them. Germline CDR1 reads MDHEN; CDR2 reads SYDVKM. The CDR3 DNA reads as TGTGCCAGCAGTTTAGGGGGATCGGGGAACACCATATATTTT. Translating it yields CASSLGGSGNTIYF.

This chain's CDR3 is CASSSGQGYNSPLHF. The DNA of the CDR3 is TGTGCCAGCAGCTCCGGACAGGGGTATAATTCACCCCTCCACTTT. The genes are TRBV7-2 and TRBJ1-6, with TRBD1 identical over 9 bases. The germline V gene has CDR1 SGHTA and CDR2 FQGNSA. The CDR3 is 15 residues long. Trimming at V came to 4 bases and at J to 4 bases, leaving 2 bases not matched to a gene.

The J gene is TRBJ2-1, the V gene TRBV29-1; D is tentatively TRBD1 or TRBD2 (5 bases each). Germline loops: CDR1 SQVTM, CDR2 ANQGSEA. The V end was cut by 3 bases, the J end by 9 bases, with 18 bases between. The CDR3 contains 14 residues. The CDR3 protein is CSVDRGIGPVEQFF. The CDR3 DNA reads TGCAGCGTTGATCGGGGCATCGGGCCGGTTGAGCAGTTCTTC.

CDR3: CASGGQGARTDTQYF. CDR3 coding DNA: TGTGCCAGTGGGGGACAGGGGGCGCGCACAGATACGCAGTATTTT. This chain uses TRBV11-1 with TRBJ2-3; 12 nucleotides agree with TRBD1. This CDR3 has 15 residues. Germline loops: CDR1 SGHAT, CDR2 FQDESV (reference sequence). V lost 9 bases, J lost 1 base, and 5 bases stayed unmatched.

The genes are TRBV6-4 and TRBJ1-2; 8 positions match TRBD1. V was clipped by 0 bases and J by 4 bases; unmatched bases: 4. Germline lookup yields CDR1 MRHNA and CDR2 SNTAGT. The CDR3 extends over 15 amino acids. CDR3 coding DNA: TGTGCCAGCAGTGACTCTTCAGGGGGCGTCTATGGCTACACCTTC. It codes for CASSDSSGGVYGYTF.

The chain has TRBV7-9 and TRBJ1-2; D may be TRBD1 (5 bases). Germline V gene sequence: CDR1 SEHNR, CDR2 FQNEAQ (reference sequence). Trimming took off 5 bases at V and 7 bases at J, with 17 bases between the two ends. CDR3 length equals 14 residues. This CDR3 is CASSVLGASIGYTF. DNA of the CDR3: TGTGCCAGCAGCGTTCTAGGGGCCTCGATTGGCTACACCTTC.